This section outlines one T cell receptor beta chain sequence together with its context. Its antigen is still unknown. Autoimmune disease history or systemic immunosuppression excluded patients. This entry comes from a study of OX40 agonist ivuxolimab in advanced cancers. Across the study: Those treated in dose escalation had hepatocellular carcinoma, melanoma, renal cell cancer or head and neck cancer. Study-wide points: CD8+ T cells showed, on average, more clonal expansion than CD4+ cells.

The length of the CDR3 is 16 residues. J lost 3 bases, V lost 5 bases, and 10 bases had no gene match. In germline, CDR1 is LNHDA, CDR2 SQIVND (reference sequence). TCRdb keeps only in-frame clones here, not all; method: immunoSEQ multiplex PCR. The sample holds fewer than 60,000 clones; approximately 80% are singletons and the top ten take roughly 3.9%. This TCR was sampled from an adult with an advanced solid tumor such as melanoma, head and neck, liver or kidney cancer. V and J are TRBV19 and TRBJ2-7; 10 bases match TRBD1. Sequenced material: CD4+ or CD8+ T cells sorted from blood, taken in a trial of the OX40 agonist ivuxolimab. The chain's CDR3 is CASSPGTGVGLYEQYF. The CDR3 region has the DNA TGTGCCAGTAGTCCTGGGACAGGGGTTGGACTCTACGAGCAGTACTTC.